Following are 24 T cell receptor beta chains from one sample sequenced in a study of shared clonotypes between healthy human individuals. Terminally differentiated effector memory CD45RA+ cells were excluded by CCR7 positive selection of CD45RO-negative cells. Data came from immunoSEQ multiplex PCR; TCRdb stores just in-frame clones and leaves some out. This sample has 2 million to 2.5 million clones, with around 93% found just once. Specimen: naive CD8+ T cells from PBMCs. These receptors were obtained from a man younger than 35 in good health. Some clones in this sample may be carry-over from other donors' samples.

Here the CDR3 reads CASSLQRERSYNEQFF. For the CDR3, the DNA is TGTGCCAGCAGCCTTCAGCGGGAGCGCTCCTACAATGAGCAGTTCTTC. This chain connects TRBV7-9 to TRBJ2-1; 8 bases match TRBD2. Per the germline V gene, CDR1 is SEHNR and CDR2 is FQNEAQ (reference sequence). The CDR3 totals 16 residues. Trimming at V came to 5 bases and at J to 0 bases, leaving 6 bases not matched to a gene. The full variable domain, rest sourced from reference TRBV7-9 and TRBJ2-1, is DTGVSQNPRHKITKRGQNVTFRCDPISEHNRLYWYRQTLGQGPEFLTYFQNEAQLEKSRLLSDRFSAERPKGSFSTLEIQRTEQGDSAMYLCASSLQRERSYNEQFFGPGTRLTVL.

V is TRBV19 and J is TRBJ1-2; D remains ambiguous. The CDR3 sequence is 14 residues long. Germline CDR1 LNHDA, CDR2 SQIVND (reference sequence). Trimming shortened V by 3 bases and J by 6 bases, and 14 bases separated the two germline ends. The CDR3 DNA reads TGTGCCAGTAGTATTTCCAGCCTTCGAGATGGCTACACCTTC. It translates to CASSISSLRDGYTF.

The gene calls are TRBV15 and TRBJ2-5; perhaps TRBD2 as D (7 bases). The CDR3 is 15 amino acids. Deletions cut 3 bases from V and 4 bases from J, with 15 bases between. Germline CDR1 LNHNV, CDR2 YYDKDF (reference sequence). CDR3 residues: CATSRGGGSGETQYF. In DNA, the CDR3 is TGTGCCACCAGCAGGGGGGGCGGGAGCGGAGAGACCCAGTACTTC.

This chain joins TRBV9 and TRBJ1-5, with 7 bases fitting TRBD1. Per the germline V gene, CDR1 is SGDLS and CDR2 is YYNGEE. The CDR3 loop spans 15 amino acids. V shed 3 bases, J shed 6 bases, and the junction held 9 bases outside the gene matches. In DNA form, the CDR3 reads TGTGCCAGCAGCGGGGAAGGGGGCGCGGGTCAGCCCCAGCATTTT. Amino acid sequence: CASSGEGGAGQPQHF.

This sequence joins TRBV19 and TRBJ1-5; D not certain. V lost 1 base and J lost 2, with 9 bases in between. CDR1 and CDR2 (germline): LNHDA, SQIVND (reference sequence). The CDR3 runs to 15 residues. DNA for the CDR3: TGTGCCAGTAGTATAGTGGGTTGGGGCAATCAGCCCCAGCATTTT. This gives the protein CASSIVGWGNQPQHF.

The chain links TRBV5-4 to TRBJ2-3; 9 nucleotides line up with TRBD1. Germline values: CDR1 SGHNT, CDR2 YYREEE (reference sequence). J was trimmed by 2 bases and V by 3 bases; bases with no gene match: 4. There are 15 residues in the CDR3. As DNA, the CDR3 is TGTGCCAGCAGCTCGGACAGGGGTGCCACAGATACGCAGTATTTT. Translation: CASSSDRGATDTQYF.

The chain carries TRBV7-9 and TRBJ2-3; 9 nucleotides match TRBD2. Germline CDR1 SEHNR, CDR2 FQNEAQ (reference sequence). With V trimmed by 5 bases and J by 5 bases, 11 bases remained unmatched. The CDR3 has 16 residues. Written as DNA, the CDR3 is TGTGCCAGCAGCCCCGCGGCGGGAGGGCCAGGAGATACGCAGTATTTT. Encoded protein: CASSPAAGGPGDTQYF.

The V gene is TRBV5-6, the J gene TRBJ2-7, with TRBD1 as a possible D gene (7 bases). Trimming removed 2 bases from V and 6 bases from J, with 15 bases in between. Germline CDR1 is SGHDT and CDR2 is YYEEEE. The CDR3 contains 14 residues. This CDR3 reads CASSFAGQGGEQYF. The CDR3 DNA is TGTGCCAGCAGCTTTGCGGGCCAGGGGGGCGAGCAGTACTTC.

A note on this clone: Compared with germline, one end of the junction differs, possibly owing to a read error. V usage is TRBV6-1 and J usage is TRBJ2-7; tentatively, D is TRBD1 (6 bases). The CDR3 is 13 residues long. Looked up from germline, CDR1 is MNHNS and CDR2 is SASEGT. CDR3 sequence (DNA): TGTGCCAGCACAGCTCCGGGACACCTGGATCTTTTCTTC. Protein: CASTAPGHLDLFF.

The chain couples TRBV5-6 to TRBJ2-1, with a weak D call TRBD1 (6 bases). There are 14 residues in the CDR3. CDR1 SGHDT and CDR2 YYEEEE come from the germline V gene. V was pared by 2 bases and J by 4 bases, with 10 bases between. The CDR3 loop reads CASSFRQAYNEQFF. The CDR3 coding sequence is TGTGCCAGCAGCTTCCGACAGGCGTACAATGAGCAGTTCTTC.

This rearrangement joins TRBV27 to TRBJ2-1; 11 bases agree with TRBD2. The germline CDR1 and CDR2 sequences are MNHEY and SMNVEV (reference sequence). There are 14 residues in the CDR3. Trimming cost V 6 bases and J 9 bases; bases outside gene matches: 7. CDR3 sequence (DNA): TGTGCCAGCAGGAGCTTTAGCGGGGGGGGTGAGCAGTTCTTC. This codes for CASRSFSGGGEQFF.

A word on this clone: A junction end diverges from the germline sequence, so it may reflect a read error. The chain is built from TRBV6-1 and TRBJ1-2, with D hard to call. From germline, CDR1 is MNHNS and CDR2 SASEGT. The CDR3 sequence is 13 residues long. CDR3 region: CQTGSLVLYGYTF. The CDR3 DNA follows: TGCCAGACCGGGTCCCTCGTCCTCTATGGCTACACCTTC.

The J gene is TRBJ2-1, the V gene TRBV2; 9 bases match TRBD2. V lost 6 bases and J lost 6; bases outside the gene matches: 9. Looked up from germline, CDR1 is SNHLY and CDR2 is FYNNEI. The CDR3 runs 15 residues. CDR3: CASSVGLAGPNEQFF. The CDR3 coding sequence is TGTGCCAGCAGCGTGGGACTAGCCGGCCCCAATGAGCAGTTCTTC.

The chain employs TRBV12-1 and TRBJ2-7; no DNA check was done on the table's D call, TRBD2. TRBV12-1 is tagged as a pseudogene. The CDR3 sequence is 15 residues long. CDR3 loop: CASVAFREGINEQYF. The CDR3 region has the DNA TGTGCCAGCGTAGCCTTCCGGGAGGGCATCAACGAGCAGTACTTC.

The V call is TRBV11-3, the J call TRBJ2-1; 8 bases map to TRBD2. V shed 0 bases, J shed 8 bases, and the junction held 15 bases outside the gene matches. CDR3 length: 18 residues. Germline CDR1 is SGHNT and CDR2 is YENEEA. The CDR3 DNA is TGTGCCAGCAGCTTAGAACCCATAGCGGGGTGGGTATCGGATGAGCAGTTCTTC. Translation: CASSLEPIAGWVSDEQFF.

The chain couples TRBV29-1 to TRBJ1-1; possibly TRBD1 for D (5 bases). CDR1 and CDR2 from the germline V gene are SQVTM and ANQGSEA. V gave up 3 bases and J gave up 7 bases, with 18 bases separating them. The CDR3 spans 14 residues. The CDR3 loop is CSVEPGPGSGEAFF. Here the CDR3 DNA reads TGCAGCGTTGAGCCGGGGCCGGGGAGCGGTGAAGCTTTCTTT.

This chain connects TRBV6-5 to TRBJ1-1; D is uncertain. Germline V lookup: CDR1 MNHEY, CDR2 SVGAGI. The CDR3 has 14 residues. V lost 0 bases and J 4 bases, leaving 9 bases between the germline ends. CDR3 sequence: CASSYSLPSTEAFF. Written as DNA, the CDR3 is TGTGCCAGCAGTTACTCTTTGCCCAGCACTGAAGCTTTCTTT.

V usage is TRBV19 and J usage is TRBJ1-1; D not resolved. Per the germline V gene, CDR1 is LNHDA and CDR2 is SQIVND (reference sequence). This CDR3 comprises 22 residues. Trimming took 3 bases from V and 0 from J, leaving 32 bases between them. The CDR3 loop is CASSIIPDGGWWAANMNTEAFF. CDR3 sequence (DNA): TGTGCCAGTAGTATTATTCCCGACGGCGGTTGGTGGGCAGCCAACATGAACACTGAAGCTTTCTTT.

The chain combines TRBV28 with TRBJ1-1; a weak D match, TRBD1 (5 bases). Germline CDR1 MDHEN, CDR2 SYDVKM. The CDR3 has 16 amino acids. V lost 2 bases to trimming and J lost 3 bases, with 16 bases between them. CDR3 sequence: CASSLDLQGDHTEAFF. The CDR3 nucleotides are TGTGCCAGCAGTTTAGACCTTCAGGGTGATCACACTGAAGCTTTCTTT.

V is TRBV21-1 and J is TRBJ2-7; TRBD1 reflects the table's D call only, with no check against the DNA. TRBV21-1 is noted as a pseudogene. The CDR3 is made up of 13 amino acids. The CDR3 nucleotides are TGTGCCAGCAGCAACGACAGCCCCTACGAGCAGTACTTC. Amino acid sequence: CASSNDSPYEQYF.

Concerning this clone itself: Distinct nucleotide sequences in the sample also encode this CDR3. This rearrangement joins TRBV11-2 to TRBJ2-2; 7 bases are shared with TRBD1. CDR1 is SGHAT, CDR2 FQNNGV, per germline. V was clipped by 1 base and J by 5 bases; unmatched bases: 4. The CDR3 is 15 amino acids. CDR3 DNA: TGTGCCAGCAGCTTAGTTCCCAGGGGGACCGGGGAGCTGTTTTTT. Residues: CASSLVPRGTGELFF.

The gene calls are TRBV28 and TRBJ1-1; a possible D gene is TRBD1 (6 bases). This CDR3 region has 15 residues. Trimming took 5 bases from V and 1 from J, leaving 14 bases between them. Per the germline V gene, CDR1 is MDHEN and CDR2 is SYDVKM. The CDR3 coding sequence is TGTGCCAGCAGTCTACTCAAGGGGGGGAACACTGAAGCTTTCTTT. Its protein is CASSLLKGGNTEAFF. The variable domain in full, with the rest retrieved from reference TRBV28 and TRBJ1-1, is DVKVTQSSRYLVKRTGEKVFLECVQDMDHENMFWYRQDPGLGLRLIYFSYDVKMKEKGDIPEGYSVSREKKERFSLILESASTNQTSMYLCASSLLKGGNTEAFFGQGTRLTVV.

With respect to this clone: Other DNA sequences of this sample code for an identical CDR3. Written as DNA, the CDR3 is TGCGCCAGCAGCTCGGGACTAGCGGGAGGGTACGAGCAGTACTTC. This translates into CASSSGLAGGYEQYF. V usage is TRBV5-1 and J usage is TRBJ2-7; 16 nucleotides align to TRBD2. Germline assignment: CDR1 SGHRS and CDR2 YFSETQ. This CDR3 contains 15 residues. The ends lost 3 bases at V and 4 bases at J; junction bases unmatched: 1.

The V call is TRBV9, the J call TRBJ2-2, with a possible D match to TRBD2 (6 bases). There are 15 residues in the CDR3. The germline V gene encodes CDR1 SGDLS and CDR2 YYNGEE. Trimming removed 5 bases at V and 9 bases at J, with 20 bases between. The CDR3 region has the DNA TGTGCCAGCAGTGGGAGTATGACTAGTGATCGGGAGCTGTTTTTT. Its translation is CASSGSMTSDRELFF.